Presented here are 17 T cell receptor beta chains from one specimen sequenced in a study of spatial heterogeneity in lung cancer (dated by TCRdb to the late 2010s). Libraries were prepared through 5' RACE. The sequencer listed for this sample is NextSeq 500. TCRdb ran its own pipeline on the public reads, namely fastp trimming at Q25 and MiXCR clone calling, and kept in-frame beta chains. All rows with the same CDR3 protein become a single entry with the most common DNA and genes. The sample table contains tens of thousands of distinct CDR3 sequences; only one count was recorded for 10% to 15% of them. The top ten constitute about 4.6% of the sample. Read against the paper, the sample's time point label means: sample taken at primary tumor resection. TCR sequencing used whole RNA extracted from tumor and nontumor lung tissue, or from cryopreserved PBMC samples, without cell sorting. This material consisted of PBMCs, taken at surgery. These receptors were collected from a male donor with early-stage non-small cell lung cancer.

This clonotype came up many times. V is TRBV6-5 and J is TRBJ2-5, with D possibly called TRBD1 or TRBD2 (5 bases each). This CDR3 has 15 residues. Germline lookup yields CDR1 MNHEY and CDR2 SVGAGI. V was cut by 0 bases and J by 3 bases, with 11 bases left in between. The DNA of the CDR3 is TGTGCCAGCAGTTACTCTGGGGGTTTGGAAGAGACCCAGTACTTC. Its translation: CASSYSGGLEETQYF.

This clonotype was observed a handful of times. This rearrangement joins TRBV6-1 to TRBJ1-5; tentatively, D is TRBD1 (5 bases). Deletions cut 2 bases from V and 9 bases from J, with 14 bases between. CDR3 length: 14 amino acids. Germline loops: CDR1 MNHNS, CDR2 SASEGT. CDR3 in DNA: TGTGCCAGCAGTGAACTGACATCGGGGGGGCCCCAGCATTTT. This gives the protein CASSELTSGGPQHF.

The chain is built from TRBV6-4 and TRBJ2-3; 12 nucleotides line up with TRBD2. This CDR3 has 15 amino acids. Germline loops: CDR1 MRHNA, CDR2 SNTAGT. Losses at the gene ends were 2 bases for V and 4 bases for J; bases not matched to a gene: 1. CDR3 region: CASSDGLAGSDTQYF. The CDR3 nucleotides read TGTGCCAGCAGTGACGGACTAGCGGGATCAGATACGCAGTATTTT.

This rearrangement joins TRBV4-2 to TRBJ2-7; no reliable D call. The CDR3 has 13 amino acids. The germline V gene encodes CDR1 LGHNA and CDR2 YNFKEQ. Deletions cut 0 bases from V and 5 bases from J, with 8 bases between. CDR3 amino acids: CASSQDLGHEQYF. CDR3 bases: TGTGCCAGCAGCCAAGATCTAGGCCACGAGCAGTACTTC.

This clonotype was observed at least ten times. J is TRBJ2-7 and V is TRBV6-2 or TRBV6-3; 9 bases are a match to TRBD2. Germline values: CDR1 MNHEY, CDR2 SVGEGT. CDR3 length equals 15 residues. Trimming took 4 bases from V and 3 from J; bases not matched to a gene: 7. The CDR3 protein is CASSFTLAGVYEQYF. In DNA, the CDR3 is TGTGCCAGCAGTTTCACTTTAGCGGGGGTCTACGAGCAGTACTTC.

Note on this clonotype: One end of the junction is discordant with germline, which a read error may explain. The chain joins TRBV7-4 to TRBJ2-7; a possible D gene is TRBD2 (5 bases). CDR3 length: 13 residues. From germline, CDR1 is SGHVT and CDR2 SQSDAQ. CDR3 loop: CASSLADSYEQHF. The CDR3 region has the DNA TGTGCCAGCAGCTTAGCGGACTCCTACGAGCAGCACTTC.

This clonotype was recorded many times. The rearrangement joins TRBV3-1 to TRBJ1-5; D uncertain. Trimming took off 5 bases at V and 4 bases at J, with 9 bases between the two ends. CDR3 length equals 13 residues. The germline V gene encodes CDR1 LGHDT and CDR2 YNNKEL (reference sequence). CDR3 in amino acids: CASSSSGNQPQHF. DNA for the CDR3: TGTGCCAGCAGCTCGAGTGGAAATCAGCCCCAGCATTTT.

This clonotype occurred many times. V and J are TRBV7-3 and TRBJ2-5, with 7 bases fitting TRBD2. V lost 4 bases and J lost 5; bases outside the gene matches: 1. Germline loops: CDR1 SGHTA, CDR2 FQGTGA. This CDR3 is 12 amino acids long. The CDR3 bases are TGTGCCAGCAGCTCCGGGGGGGAGACCCAGTACTTC. It yields the protein CASSSGGETQYF.

This clonotype was counted a few times. The chain couples TRBV7-3 to TRBJ1-1; maybe TRBD1 (5 bases). V was shortened by 4 bases and J by 3 bases, with 12 bases between the two germline ends. This CDR3 is 14 amino acids long. Germline lookup yields CDR1 SGHTA and CDR2 FQGTGA. CDR3 bases: TGTGCCAGCAGCTCCGGGCTGGGGGACACTGAAGCTTTCTTT. Its protein product is CASSSGLGDTEAFF.

This clonotype was seen more than once but under ten times. The chain couples TRBV5-8 to TRBJ1-2, with D perhaps matching TRBD1 (5 bases). This CDR3 contains 13 residues. CDR1 and CDR2 (germline): SGHTS, YDEGEE. The V and J ends lost 4 bases and 8 bases respectively, with 15 bases between them. The DNA for the CDR3 is TGTGCCAGCAGCCAACGGGGGGTGGAAGGCTACACCTTC. Its protein product is CASSQRGVEGYTF.

There are a few counts of this clonotype. This sequence joins TRBV24-1 and TRBJ2-3; D gene ambiguous. The V end lost 10 bases, the J end lost 1 base, and 14 bases lay between the germline ends. CDR3 size: 14 residues. The germline V gene has CDR1 KGHDR and CDR2 SFDVKD. CDR3 sequence reads: CATCPSRGTDTQYF. In DNA, the CDR3 is TGTGCCACTTGTCCGTCCCGTGGCACAGATACGCAGTATTTT.

The chain uses TRBV7-9 and TRBJ2-1; 9 bases agree with TRBD1. The germline CDR1 and CDR2 sequences are SEHNR and FQNEAQ (reference sequence). This CDR3 comprises 17 residues. Germline trimming cut 1 base from V and 1 base from J; bases unmatched to any gene: 5. In DNA form, the CDR3 reads TGTGCCAGCAGCTTAGGGTCGACAGGGGGTTCCTACAATGAGCAGTTCTTC. This encodes CASSLGSTGGSYNEQFF.

This clonotype was detected a few times. The genes are TRBV29-1 and TRBJ2-3; no clear D. The germline CDR1 and CDR2 sequences are SQVTM and ANQGSEA. Trimming cost V 7 bases and J 6 bases, with 17 bases left between them. The CDR3 runs to 13 residues. In DNA form, the CDR3 reads TGCAGCGCCGGACGAGACACCAAGGATACGCAGTATTTT. Translated, it gives CSAGRDTKDTQYF.

This clonotype has a handful of counts. This rearrangement joins TRBV3-1 to TRBJ2-7; TRBD2 is a possible D gene (6 bases). The CDR3 extends over 14 amino acids. In germline, CDR1 is LGHDT, CDR2 YNNKEL (reference sequence). Trimming took 4 bases from V and 2 from J, leaving 12 bases between them. The CDR3 nucleotides are TGTGCCAGCAGCCTCGGGGGAATCGCCTACGAGCAGTACTTC. Protein product: CASSLGGIAYEQYF.

This clonotype was counted between two and nine times. The rearrangement uses TRBV7-8 and TRBJ1-6, with a weak D call TRBD1 (6 bases). Deletions cut 1 base from V and 5 bases from J, with 9 bases between. CDR1 and CDR2 (germline): SGHVS, FQNEAQ. This CDR3 region has 15 residues. CDR3 nucleotide sequence: TGTGCCAGCAGCTTAGTTCAGGGGAATAATTCACCCCTCCACTTT. Amino acid sequence: CASSLVQGNNSPLHF.

This clonotype was seen many times. This chain connects TRBV5-1 to TRBJ1-1; 9 nucleotides agree with TRBD1. The CDR3 loop spans 14 amino acids. The germline V gene has CDR1 SGHRS and CDR2 YFSETQ. The V segment lost 4 bases and the J segment 6 bases; nucleotides outside the gene matches: 7. The CDR3 spells CASSRRTGVAEAFF. As DNA, the CDR3 is TGCGCCAGCAGCCGCCGGACAGGGGTCGCTGAAGCTTTCTTT. Full variable domain (missing parts from reference TRBV5-1 and TRBJ1-1): KAGVTQTPRYLIKTRGQQVTLSCSPISGHRSVSWYQQTPGQGLQFLFEYFSETQRNKGNFPGRFSGRQFSNSRSEMNVSTLELGDSALYLCASSRRTGVAEAFFGQGTRLTVV.

V gene TRBV20-1 combines with J gene TRBJ1-2; no clear D gene. V was clipped by 0 bases and J by 8 bases, with 10 bases between them. There are 12 residues in the CDR3. CDR1 and CDR2 from the germline V gene are DFQATT and SNEGSKA (reference sequence). DNA for the CDR3: TGCAGTGCTAGAGAAGGAGGGAGAGGCTACACCTTC. Its translation is CSAREGGRGYTF.